The following is a T cell receptor (beta chain) sequence with its context. Its antigen is not identified. The data are from a study of tumor-infiltrating lymphocytes in localized non-small cell lung cancer. Regarding the study as a whole: Compared with uninvolved lung, tumors showed higher T cell infiltration by TCRbeta sequencing.

Using immunoSEQ multiplex PCR, the repertoire was profiled, and TCRdb retains in-frame clones only, with some absent. The sample has over 14,000 clones, about four fifths seen once. CDR1 and CDR2 (germline): LNHNV, YYDKDF (reference sequence). V dropped 5 bases and J dropped 6; count of bases not matched to a gene: 7. The CDR3 is 14 amino acids. The V gene is TRBV15, the J gene TRBJ1-5; 7 nucleotides agree with TRBD1. The sample taken for sequencing was lung tumor tissue. This TCR was recovered from a human donor with non-small cell lung cancer. DNA of the CDR3: TGTGCCACCAGCGGCGGGACAGCAGGTCAGCCCCAGCATTTT. Protein sequence: CATSGGTAGQPQHF.